The 9 T cell receptor beta chains presented below share a single source sample, sequenced in a study of cytomegalovirus exposure and HLA in healthy donors. PCR involved 60 Vbeta and 13 Jbeta primers. Clones were sequenced by immunoSEQ multiplex PCR, and TCRdb holds only the in-frame ones, with some missing. The profile shows 180,000 or so clones, 80% of them singletons. The sample consisted of PBMCs. The origin of the receptors is a girl between 10 and 17 years old in good health and CMV-seropositive.

The V and J genes are TRBV6-1 and TRBJ2-7; D is uncertain. In germline, CDR1 is MNHNS, CDR2 SASEGT. This CDR3 is 15 amino acids long. With 2 bases removed from V and 0 bases from J, the gap between germline ends came to 11 bases. CDR3 loop: CASSEFQTHSYEQYF. For the CDR3, the DNA is TGTGCCAGCAGTGAATTCCAGACTCACTCCTACGAGCAGTACTTC.

The chain employs TRBV2 and TRBJ2-1, with D possibly matching TRBD1 (7 bases). Trimming took 8 bases from V and 2 from J, leaving 13 bases between them. This CDR3 region has 14 residues. Germline V CDR1 and CDR2: SNHLY, FYNNEI. The CDR3 coding sequence is TGTGCCAGCGGGCAGGGGGGCCCCTACAATGAGCAGTTCTTC. Amino acids: CASGQGGPYNEQFF.

J is TRBJ2-1 and V is TRBV5-1, with TRBD2 identical over 8 bases. CDR3 size: 15 residues. V trimming: 4 bases; J trimming: 6 bases; junction bases outside the gene matches: 9. The germline V gene has CDR1 SGHRS and CDR2 YFSETQ. Here the CDR3 reads CASSITGGQINEQFF. CDR3 nucleotide sequence: TGCGCCAGCAGCATCACGGGAGGGCAAATCAATGAGCAGTTCTTC.

The chain is built from TRBV27 and TRBJ2-3; 7 bases are shared with TRBD2. Germline CDR1 and CDR2: MNHEY and SMNVEV (reference sequence). V was clipped by 8 bases and J by 3 bases; unmatched bases: 8. The CDR3 has 14 amino acids. CDR3 sequence: CASSPAGSTDTQYF. In nucleotides, the CDR3 is TGTGCCAGCTCACCAGCGGGAAGTACAGATACGCAGTATTTT.

This chain joins TRBV6-6 and TRBJ1-5, with D perhaps matching TRBD1 (6 bases). Trimming cost V 0 bases and J 5 bases, with 14 bases left between them. Germline V gene data show CDR1 as MNHNY and CDR2 as SVGAGI (reference sequence). The CDR3 is 16 residues long. CDR3 region: CASSYSPDRRDQPQHF. CDR3 nucleotides: TGTGCCAGCAGTTACTCGCCGGACAGAAGGGATCAGCCCCAGCATTTT.

Points on this clone: The CDR3 ends on some other residue instead of the conserved phenylalanine or tryptophan, so this is likely a read error. The chain employs TRBV6-5 and TRBJ2-4; the D gene is possibly TRBD1 (5 bases). Trimming pared 5 bases from V and 1 base from J, leaving 12 bases between. Germline lookup yields CDR1 MNHEY and CDR2 SVGAGI. CDR3 length: 15 residues. The CDR3 DNA is TGTGCCAGCAGTACATTGTCAGGGGCCAAAAACATTCAGTACCTC. Translated: CASSTLSGAKNIQYL.

This clone has only one observation. The V and J genes are TRBV6-5 and TRBJ2-1, with D unresolved. CDR3 length: 15 residues. Looked up from germline, CDR1 is MNHEY and CDR2 is SVGAGI. V lost 2 bases and J 0 bases, leaving 8 bases between the germline ends. The CDR3 bases are TGTGCCAGCAGTTACGAACCTAGCTCCTACAATGAGCAGTTCTTC. It is translated as CASSYEPSSYNEQFF.

The count of this clone is one. The CDR3 reads CASSHSREGPYF. DNA of the CDR3: TGCGCCAGCAGCCACAGCAGGGAGGGCCCCTATTTT. The J gene is TRBJ2-3, the V gene TRBV4-1; 7 bases match TRBD2. The CDR3 covers 12 residues. Trimming took 3 bases from V and 15 from J; bases not matched to a gene: 9. CDR1 is MGHRA and CDR2 is YSYEKL in the germline V gene.

The chain is built from TRBV27 and TRBJ2-1, with D tentatively TRBD2 (6 bases). Germline assignment: CDR1 MNHEY and CDR2 SMNVEV (reference sequence). There are 15 residues in the CDR3. V lost 6 bases to trimming and J lost 0 bases, with 12 bases between them. The DNA of the CDR3 is TGTGCCAGCAGCTGGACGACTAGCTCCTACAATGAGCAGTTCTTC. Protein: CASSWTTSSYNEQFF.